In this sample, the clone carrying this T cell receptor (beta chain) turned up a few times. These data belong to a study of pediatric ulcerative colitis. CDR3 size: 13 residues. Trimming removed 1 base at V and 2 bases at J, with 6 bases between. CDR1 is GTSNPN, CDR2 SVGIG, per germline (reference sequence). TCRdb keeps only in-frame clones here, not all; method: immunoSEQ multiplex PCR. Among roughly 70,000 clones listed, about nine tenths were seen once. Sample: blood. This TCR derives from a boy younger than 18 with severe ulcerative colitis. The chain employs TRBV30 and TRBJ1-5, with unresolved D. The CDR3 region has the DNA TGTGCCTGGAGTGCCTCGGGCAATCAGCCCCAGCATTTT. Its protein is CAWSASGNQPQHF.